One sample yielded the 16 T cell receptor beta chains listed below, sequenced in a study of shared clonotypes between healthy human individuals. Assay used: immunoSEQ multiplex PCR; TCRdb lists only in-frame clones, some missing. The table has over 400,000 clones, roughly 80% seen once. The sample comprised PBMCs. The receptors come from a woman aged 40 to 50 in good health. Some clones in this sample may be carry-over from other donors' samples.

The chain uses TRBV6-6 and TRBJ2-7; D is undetermined. Per the germline V gene, CDR1 is MNHNY and CDR2 is SVGAGI (reference sequence). This CDR3 has 14 residues. Deletions cut 2 bases from V and 0 bases from J, with 8 bases between. The CDR3 sequence is CASSYDRNSYEQYF. CDR3 bases: TGTGCCAGCAGTTACGACCGAAACTCCTACGAGCAGTACTTC.

Concerning this clone: One base away lies a much larger clone, so this may be a sequencing read error. This chain uses TRBV6-1 with TRBJ2-7; D gene ambiguous. Germline V gene lookup returns CDR1 MNHNS and CDR2 SASEGT. The V end lost 2 bases, the J end lost 6 bases, and 11 bases lay between the germline ends. The CDR3 totals 13 residues. CDR3 protein: CASSEQVAREQYF. The CDR3 DNA sequence: TGTGCCAGCAGTGAACAGGTGGCGCGCGAGCAGTACTTC.

On this clone: Other DNA sequences in this specimen translate into the identical CDR3. The rearrangement uses TRBV18 and TRBJ1-3; no firm D call. Germline-derived CDR1 and CDR2 are KGHSH and LQKENI. This CDR3 region has 14 residues. V was shortened by 1 base and J by 1 base, with 5 bases between the two germline ends. As DNA, the CDR3 is TGTGCCAGCTCACCACAAGGTTCTGGAAACACCATATATTTT. It encodes CASSPQGSGNTIYF.

The J gene is TRBJ1-1, the V gene TRBV28, with TRBD1 as a possible D gene (6 bases). From germline, CDR1 is MDHEN and CDR2 SYDVKM. V was clipped by 2 bases and J by 3 bases, with 10 bases between them. This CDR3 has 14 residues. The CDR3: CASSLTGADTEAFF. CDR3 DNA sequence: TGTGCCAGCAGTTTAACGGGGGCGGACACTGAAGCTTTCTTT.

V and J are TRBV19 and TRBJ2-3; the D gene is possibly TRBD1 (8 bases). CDR1 is LNHDA and CDR2 is SQIVND in the germline V gene (reference sequence). The germline V and J ends were trimmed by 5 bases and 5 bases, with 17 bases remaining between them. This CDR3 comprises 15 residues. In DNA, the CDR3 is TGTGCCAGTAGTCCCGAGGGGGGGACAGGAGATACGCAGTATTTT. This sequence encodes CASSPEGGTGDTQYF.

Here the CDR3 reads CASSRSRSIEAFF. Here the CDR3 DNA reads TGTGCCAGCAGCAGATCCAGAAGTATTGAAGCTTTCTTT. This chain connects TRBV11-2 to TRBJ1-1; no clear D. V was cut by 5 bases and J by 7 bases, with 14 bases left in between. Germline V gene data show CDR1 as SGHAT and CDR2 as FQNNGV. The CDR3 has 13 amino acids.

The V gene is TRBV6-5, the J gene TRBJ2-7; 11 nucleotides match TRBD2. Germline CDR1 MNHEY, CDR2 SVGAGI. The trim removed 10 bases at V and 4 bases at J, leaving 3 bases unmatched. The CDR3 covers 12 residues. The CDR3 sequence is CATGTSGYEQYF. The CDR3 DNA is TGTGCCACCGGGACTAGCGGTTACGAGCAGTACTTC.

This clone was recorded only once. This chain links TRBV29-1 with TRBJ2-1; D is undetermined. The V and J ends lost 7 bases and 7 bases respectively, with 14 bases between them. The CDR3 is 12 amino acids. Germline loops: CDR1 SQVTM, CDR2 ANQGSEA. The CDR3 DNA sequence: TGCAGCGCTGACCTCCCCAGTAATGAGCAGTTCTTC. Translated: CSADLPSNEQFF.

For this clone: This likely came from a read error, as a far larger clone is one base away. The chain links TRBV6-1 to TRBJ2-5; a possible D gene is TRBD1 (6 bases). The V and J ends lost 5 bases and 3 bases respectively, with 16 bases between them. Germline CDR1 reads MNHNS; CDR2 reads SASEGT. There are 15 residues in the CDR3. CDR3 region: CASSPHRDMEETQYF. The CDR3 region has the DNA TGTGCCAGCAGTCCACACCGGGACATGGAAGAGACCCAGTACTTC.

To note about this clone: A read error is likely here: a far larger clone is one base away. The chain couples TRBV4-2 to TRBJ2-1, with 9 nucleotides matching TRBD2. Germline V gene data show CDR1 as LGHNA and CDR2 as YNFKEQ. The CDR3 runs to 16 residues. The DNA of the CDR3 is TGTGCCAACAGCCAAGATGAAGGTAGCGGGAGCAATGAGCAGTTCTTC. Its protein is CANSQDEGSGSNEQFF.

V is TRBV11-2 and J is TRBJ2-1; 8 nucleotides match TRBD2. Trimming took 0 bases from V and 10 from J; bases not matched to a gene: 5. Per germline, CDR1 SGHAT and CDR2 FQNNGV. The CDR3 has 14 residues. Here the CDR3 DNA reads TGTGCCAGCAGCTTAGATGTATTAGCGGGGGAGCAGTTCTTC. This codes for CASSLDVLAGEQFF.

This clone has just a few counts. This likely traces to a read error, being one base from a far larger clone. CDR3 sequence reads: CAWSTGALNGYTF. The DNA of the CDR3 is TGTGCCTGGTCCACCGGGGCGCTGAATGGCTACACCTTC. The chain joins TRBV30 to TRBJ1-2, with D possibly TRBD1 on 5 matching bases. The V end was cut by 5 bases, the J end by 6 bases, with 16 bases between. Germline CDR1 is GTSNPN and CDR2 is SVGIG (reference sequence). The CDR3 has 13 residues.

J is TRBJ1-5 and V is TRBV5-6; 7 bases fit TRBD1. Germline V lookup: CDR1 SGHDT, CDR2 YYEEEE. The CDR3 has 14 residues. V was pared by 4 bases and J by 4 bases, with 5 bases of the junction left unmatched. The DNA for the CDR3 is TGTGCCAGCAGCCAAGGGACAGTGAATCAGCCCCAGCATTTT. This codes for CASSQGTVNQPQHF.

This clone was seen a few times. The chain links TRBV6-6 to TRBJ1-5, with 9 bases lining up with TRBD1. The J segment lost 4 bases and the V segment lost 5 bases, leaving 3 bases of the junction unmatched. This CDR3 has 14 residues. CDR1 and CDR2 (germline): MNHNY, SVGAGI (reference sequence). The CDR3 DNA follows: TGTGCCAGCAGTCCGACAGGGGGTAATCAGCCCCAGCATTTT. It codes for CASSPTGGNQPQHF.

This chain links TRBV5-1 with TRBJ2-3; D not resolved. The CDR3 consists of 11 residues. Germline values: CDR1 SGHRS, CDR2 YFSETQ. V was shortened by 0 bases and J by 7 bases, with 3 bases between the two germline ends. As DNA, the CDR3 is TGCGCCAGCAGCTTGGAGAATACGCAGTATTTT. Protein product: CASSLENTQYF.

The chain recombines TRBV7-9 with TRBJ1-2; D may be TRBD1 (6 bases). The germline CDR1 and CDR2 sequences are SEHNR and FQNEAQ (reference sequence). CDR3 length equals 15 residues. V shed 6 bases and J shed 3 bases, with 17 bases lying between them. CDR3 loop: CASRSMGGRYYGYTF. The CDR3 nucleotides read TGTGCCAGCAGATCGATGGGGGGGCGCTACTATGGCTACACCTTC.